These 5 T cell receptor beta chains originate from one sample sequenced in a study of blood T cell repertoires in COVID-19. Here immunoSEQ multiplex PCR was the method, and the copy in TCRdb shows in-frame clones only, minus some. Of 150,000 to 200,000 clones listed, roughly 85% were seen once; the top ten hold under 5.5%. Sequenced: peripheral blood. These receptors were taken from a woman aged 30 to 39 with acute or convalescent COVID-19.

This sequence joins TRBV6-2 or TRBV6-3 and TRBJ2-3, with 8 bases that match TRBD2. J was trimmed by 0 bases and V by 6 bases; bases with no gene match: 2. Germline V gives CDR1 MNHEY, CDR2 SVGEGT. CDR3 length: 14 residues. CDR3 protein: CASSGLASTDTQYF. CDR3 in DNA: TGTGCCAGCAGCGGACTAGCCAGCACAGATACGCAGTATTTT.

The chain couples TRBV24-1 to TRBJ1-2, with TRBD1 matching 7 bases. The CDR3 runs 14 residues. Per germline, CDR1 KGHDR and CDR2 SFDVKD. V was clipped by 6 bases and J by 3 bases; unmatched bases: 6. CDR3 in amino acids: CATSPNDRDYGYTF. In DNA form, the CDR3 reads TGTGCCACCAGTCCCAATGACAGGGACTATGGCTACACCTTC.

The chain recombines TRBV5-6 with TRBJ1-5; tentative D call: TRBD1 (6 bases). Germline CDR1 and CDR2: SGHDT and YYEEEE. The CDR3 spans 15 residues. V was clipped by 0 bases and J by 3 bases, with 10 bases between them. The CDR3: CASSLGQGINQPQHF. The CDR3 coding sequence is TGTGCCAGCAGCTTGGGTCAGGGGATCAATCAGCCCCAGCATTTT.

The CDR3 DNA follows: TGTGCCAGCAGTGTCTTGGGGAGCACCGGGGAGCTGTTTTTT. Encoded protein: CASSVLGSTGELFF. The V and J genes are TRBV6-4 and TRBJ2-2; possible D gene TRBD2, 5 bases. CDR3 size: 14 residues. V was cut by 4 bases and J by 4 bases, with 10 bases left in between. In germline, CDR1 is MRHNA, CDR2 SNTAGT.

This clone is a singleton in its sample. The gene calls are TRBV4-3 and TRBJ2-1; D is perhaps TRBD2 (7 bases). The CDR3 sequence is 14 residues long. The germline gives CDR1 LGHNA, CDR2 YSLEER. Trimming pared 3 bases from V and 6 bases from J, leaving 12 bases between. The chain's CDR3 is CASSQGGPANEQFF. The CDR3 DNA sequence: TGCGCCAGCAGCCAGGGGGGGCCCGCCAATGAGCAGTTCTTC.